The T cell receptor beta chain described here comes from a study of human CD8 memory T cell subsets. General study points: Compared with precursor exhausted T cells, stem-like memory T cells were suggested by Chao1 estimates to be more diverse.

This clonotype shows up as medium-sized by frequency. The antigen is undetermined. Buffy coats of healthy donors supplied the PBMC. The authors obtained RNA from duplicate vials, each holding some 140,000 sorted CD8+ T cells, for every subset. Germline V gene lookup returns CDR1 PRHDT and CDR2 FYEKMQ (reference sequence). The CDR3 has 12 residues. Making the TCR beta libraries relied on UMI-labeled 5' RACE. TCRdb reprocessed the 5' RACE reads, with one entry per CDR3 protein and no DNA. The data show approximately 12,000 distinct CDR3 sequences, and the top ten clones hold about 9%. The sequence was obtained from a human donor in good health. Material: CD8+ T cells from PBMCs. This chain links TRBV13 with TRBJ2-3. CDR3: CASSLVGDTQYF.